What follows are 26 T cell receptor beta chains derived from one specimen sequenced in a study of CXCR3-negative and CXCR3-positive naive CD8 T cells. Whole-study results and caveats: Naive cells that were CXCR3-positive had more hydrophobic TRB CDR3s (compared with CXCR3-negative naive cells).

For these receptors, no antigen is known. Carrying UMI labels, the TRB cDNA libraries were prepared through 5' RACE. TCRdb re-called the 5' RACE reads, yielding one record per CDR3 amino acid sequence without DNA. This table lists some 47,000 distinct CDR3 sequences. Input material: naive CXCR3+ CD8+ T cells from blood. Subset given: CD45RO-CCR7+CD27+CD95- naive CD8+ T cells expressing CXCR3 (TNR3+). Receptors originate from a human donor in good health. Some clones in this sample may be carry-over from other donors' samples.

The chain is built from TRBV10-3 and TRBJ2-7. Germline V lookup: CDR1 ENHRY, CDR2 SYGVKD. The CDR3 runs 12 residues. The CDR3 spells CAIVGSNYEQYF.

This sequence joins TRBV7-9 and TRBJ2-7; the TCRdb call, TRBD1, lacks DNA for checking. Germline CDR1 SEHNR, CDR2 FQNEAQ (reference sequence). The CDR3 runs 15 residues. This CDR3 reads CASSARQATNYEQYF.

This chain uses TRBV7-9 with TRBJ1-1; TCRdb indicates TRBD1, and absent DNA this call remains unverified. CDR3 size: 14 residues. The V gene's germline CDR1 is SEHNR and CDR2 FQNEAQ (reference sequence). The CDR3 here is CASSPTTGTDEAFF.

The chain employs TRBV6-6 and TRBJ1-4. Per germline, CDR1 MNHNY and CDR2 SVGAGI (reference sequence). The CDR3 has 14 residues. Here the CDR3 reads CASLTSATNEKLFF.

The genes are TRBV6-2 or TRBV6-3 and TRBJ2-2; TCRdb indicates TRBD1, and absent DNA this call remains unverified. The CDR3 has 16 amino acids. Germline-derived CDR1 and CDR2 are MNHEY and SVGEGT. This CDR3 is CASNELGTGFPGELFF.

The chain has TRBV5-1 and TRBJ2-1. The CDR3 totals 14 residues. CDR1 is SGHRS and CDR2 is YFSETQ in the germline V gene. CDR3 in amino acids: CASRVSGPYNEQFF.

The rearrangement links TRBV4-3 to TRBJ2-1; the TCRdb D gene call, TRBD1, has no DNA to confirm it. The CDR3 sequence is 14 residues long. Germline CDR1 is LGHNA and CDR2 is YSLEER. CDR3 sequence reads: CASSQGTAYIEQFF.

This sequence joins TRBV5-1 and TRBJ1-5. The CDR3 is 16 amino acids. Germline V lookup: CDR1 SGHRS, CDR2 YFSETQ. CDR3 loop: CASSLRPGGSNQPQHF.

The V gene is TRBV7-9, the J gene TRBJ2-2; there is no DNA to check the TCRdb D call of TRBD2. The CDR3 loop spans 17 amino acids. The germline gives CDR1 SEHNR, CDR2 FQNEAQ (reference sequence). The CDR3 here is CASSWREEVSSAGELFF. Full variable domain (outside the CDR3, taken from reference TRBV7-9 and TRBJ2-2): DTGVSQNPRHKITKRGQNVTFRCDPISEHNRLYWYRQTLGQGPEFLTYFQNEAQLEKSRLLSDRFSAERPKGSFSTLEIQRTEQGDSAMYLCASSWREEVSSAGELFFGEGSRLTVL.

V gene TRBV28 combines with J gene TRBJ2-7. There are 15 residues in the CDR3. Germline V gives CDR1 MDHEN, CDR2 SYDVKM. The CDR3: CASSAGYGESYEQYF. Combining the CDR3 with reference TRBV28 and TRBJ2-7 gives the whole variable domain DVKVTQSSRYLVKRTGEKVFLECVQDMDHENMFWYRQDPGLGLRLIYFSYDVKMKEKGDIPEGYSVSREKKERFSLILESASTNQTSMYLCASSAGYGESYEQYFGPGTRLTVT.

The chain uses TRBV5-5 and TRBJ2-7. The CDR3 loop spans 15 amino acids. Germline V gene data show CDR1 as SGHKS and CDR2 as YYEKEE (reference sequence). This CDR3 is CASSLANTQAYEQYF.

CDR3 sequence: CASSYGLGANTGELFF. This chain links TRBV7-9 with TRBJ2-2; as DNA is missing, the TRBD1 call by TCRdb cannot be tested. Germline assignment: CDR1 SEHNR and CDR2 FQNEAQ (reference sequence). The CDR3 is made up of 16 amino acids.

The chain's CDR3 is CASSSMAHLDNEQFF. The chain is built from TRBV7-9 and TRBJ2-1; as DNA is missing, the TRBD1 call by TCRdb cannot be tested. Germline V gene sequence: CDR1 SEHNR, CDR2 FQNEAQ (reference sequence). CDR3 length: 15 amino acids.

This chain links TRBV28 with TRBJ2-7; the D call of TRBD1 rests on TCRdb alone, since no DNA is present to check it. Looked up from germline, CDR1 is MDHEN and CDR2 is SYDVKM. The CDR3 extends over 17 amino acids. CDR3 protein: CASSLGQGELDFYEQYF.

The chain uses TRBV2 and TRBJ2-7; the D call from TCRdb, TRBD2, cannot be confirmed without DNA. The CDR3 has 13 amino acids. Germline CDR1 is SNHLY and CDR2 is FYNNEI. The CDR3: CASSPEAYYEQYF.

This sequence joins TRBV7-9 and TRBJ2-5. The germline gives CDR1 SEHNR, CDR2 FQNEAQ (reference sequence). CDR3 length: 14 residues. CDR3 residues: CASSLIGKEETQYF.

The chain couples TRBV6-1 to TRBJ2-7; TCRdb's D gene call, TRBD1, goes unchecked for lack of DNA. In germline, CDR1 is MNHNS, CDR2 SASEGT. The CDR3 has 14 amino acids. This chain's CDR3 is CASSDPGLRYEQYF.

The chain links TRBV29-1 to TRBJ2-7; TCRdb designates TRBD2, a call that cannot be tested without DNA. Germline V lookup: CDR1 SQVTM, CDR2 ANQGSEA. The CDR3 consists of 14 residues. CDR3 sequence reads: CSVEDPRGTYEQYF.

V gene TRBV20-1 combines with J gene TRBJ1-3; TCRdb indicates TRBD1, and absent DNA this call remains unverified. Germline V gene data show CDR1 as DFQATT and CDR2 as SNEGSKA (reference sequence). CDR3 length: 16 residues. The CDR3 protein is CSADDGYGPDGNTIYF.

The CDR3 protein is CASSYPDRDDTDTQYF. This chain connects TRBV6-2 or TRBV6-3 to TRBJ2-3; TCRdb picks TRBD1, but there is no DNA to check that call. The germline CDR1 and CDR2 sequences are MNHEY and SVGEGT. The CDR3 extends over 16 amino acids.

The CDR3 protein is CASTWTGGGLETQYF. The chain combines TRBV25-1 with TRBJ2-5; TCRdb picks TRBD1, but there is no DNA to check that call. The germline CDR1 and CDR2 sequences are MGHDK and SYGVNS. The CDR3 loop spans 15 amino acids.

The chain couples TRBV7-3 to TRBJ2-7. The CDR3 sequence is 13 residues long. Germline V lookup: CDR1 SGHTA, CDR2 FQGTGA. This CDR3 is CASSPLWENEQYF.

The genes are TRBV28 and TRBJ2-2. The germline V gene has CDR1 MDHEN and CDR2 SYDVKM. The CDR3 has 16 amino acids. The CDR3 protein is CASSLFPRPQTGELFF.

The chain carries TRBV20-1 and TRBJ2-3. CDR1 DFQATT and CDR2 SNEGSKA come from the germline V gene (reference sequence). This CDR3 is 14 amino acids long. The CDR3 sequence: CSSSASSSTDTQYF.

This rearrangement joins TRBV3-1 to TRBJ2-1; TCRdb selects TRBD2, and the lack of DNA leaves this call unchecked. The germline V gene has CDR1 LGHDT and CDR2 YNNKEL (reference sequence). This CDR3 has 18 amino acids. CDR3 protein: CASSQEPPLAGGPDEQFF.

The chain employs TRBV6-1 and TRBJ2-5; TCRdb gives TRBD1 as the D gene, but with no DNA this cannot be confirmed. The CDR3 sequence is 15 residues long. Germline V CDR1 and CDR2: MNHNS, SASEGT. The CDR3 loop is CASSEAGGSKATQYF.